This entry is about one TCR beta chain. This record belongs to a study of cytotoxic CD8 clonotypes in ibrutinib-treated CLL. Overall study: The group held 11 relapsed/refractory and 15 treatment-naive patients, with roughly 17 IGHV unmutated. Response was recorded as partial in some 25 patients and complete in 2; at median approximately 63 months, around 14 remained remitted and some 12 had progressed.

Libraries were prepared by immunoSEQ multiplex PCR; TCRdb keeps only in-frame clonotypes and omits some of them. The profile shows just over 200,000 clones, around 70% of them singletons. Germline V gene sequence: CDR1 SGHTA, CDR2 FQGNSA. The CDR3 consists of 15 residues. The V and J ends lost 2 bases and 3 bases respectively, with 13 bases between them. Cryopreserved PBMCs yielded about 2.1 micrograms of genomic DNA for TCR beta libraries. The chain couples TRBV7-2 to TRBJ2-5; no clear D. This clonotype was sampled from a human donor with chronic lymphocytic leukemia. The specimen comprised PBMCs, sampled after 12 months of ibrutinib treatment. As DNA, the CDR3 is TGTGCCAGCAGCTTAAGGCTATCCGTCAAAGAGACCCAGTACTTC. Translation: CASSLRLSVKETQYF. Complete variable domain (other parts from reference TRBV7-2 and TRBJ2-5): GAGVSQSPSNKVTEKGKDVELRCDPISGHTALYWYRQSLGQGLEFLIYFQGNSAPDKSGLPSDRFSAERTGGSVSTLTIQRTQQEDSAVYLCASSLRLSVKETQYFGPGTRLLVL.